This entry concerns a single TCR beta chain. Germline V lookup: CDR1 SGDLS, CDR2 YYNGEE. V dropped 4 bases and J dropped 0 bases, with 12 bases sitting between them. CDR3 length: 15 amino acids. The data were taken from a study of OX40 agonist ivuxolimab in advanced cancers. Method: immunoSEQ multiplex PCR; TCRdb's copy keeps in-frame clones and lacks some. Of roughly 32,000 clones listed, around nine tenths are singletons. Here the sequenced sample was CD4+ or CD8+ T cells sorted from blood, taken in a trial of the OX40 agonist ivuxolimab. The chain employs TRBV9 and TRBJ2-3, with a weak D call TRBD2 (7 bases). The sequence was obtained from an adult with an advanced solid tumor such as melanoma, head and neck, liver or kidney cancer. The CDR3 nucleotides are TGTGCCAGCAGCCAAGGGGGGGGCAGCACAGATACGCAGTATTTT. It is translated as CASSQGGGSTDTQYF.